This passage covers 13 T cell receptor beta chains from one sample sequenced in a study of cytomegalovirus exposure and HLA in healthy donors. Researchers ran the PCR with 60 Vbeta and 13 Jbeta primers. Only in-frame clones appear in the TCRdb table, and some are missing; sequencing was by immunoSEQ multiplex PCR. The profile shows some 110,000 clones, less than 85% of them singletons. Specimen: PBMCs. The source is a man aged 55 to 70 in good health and CMV-seronegative.

The chain couples TRBV2 to TRBJ1-2; D gene unclear. Per germline, CDR1 SNHLY and CDR2 FYNNEI. Trimming removed 10 bases from V and 3 bases from J, with 18 bases in between. This CDR3 has 14 amino acids. CDR3: CATALSEDHYGYTF. In DNA, the CDR3 is TGTGCCACAGCCCTATCAGAGGATCACTATGGCTACACCTTC.

The chain recombines TRBV10-3 with TRBJ1-3, with TRBD1 identical over 10 bases. CDR1 and CDR2 from the germline V gene are ENHRY and SYGVKD. J lost 8 bases, V lost 6 bases, and 10 bases had no gene match. The CDR3 sequence is 15 residues long. This CDR3 reads CAISPNDRGRHTIYF. The CDR3 nucleotides are TGTGCCATCAGCCCAAATGACAGGGGGCGGCACACCATATATTTT.

This chain joins TRBV27 and TRBJ1-5; a possible D gene is TRBD1 (5 bases). Trimming removed 4 bases from V and 0 bases from J, with 16 bases in between. The CDR3 is 17 residues long. From germline, CDR1 is MNHEY and CDR2 SMNVEV (reference sequence). CDR3 protein: CASSSTRARVSNQPQHF. The DNA for the CDR3 is TGTGCCAGCAGTTCTACAAGGGCCAGGGTTAGCAATCAGCCCCAGCATTTT.

J is TRBJ2-5 and V is TRBV5-1, with D tentatively TRBD1 (5 bases). Germline V gene lookup returns CDR1 SGHRS and CDR2 YFSETQ. Trimming took off 0 bases at V and 4 bases at J, with 16 bases between the two ends. The CDR3 loop spans 16 amino acids. DNA of the CDR3: TGCGCCAGCAGCTTGGGACAGCGAAGGGATAGAGAGACCCAGTACTTC. It yields the protein CASSLGQRRDRETQYF.

The V and J genes are TRBV18 and TRBJ2-7; TRBD1 matches at 8 bases. Germline assignment: CDR1 KGHSH and CDR2 LQKENI. With 2 bases clipped from V and 0 bases from J, the junction kept 12 bases outside the gene matches. This CDR3 is 18 amino acids long. CDR3: CASSPEDRDFSFSYEQYF. CDR3 sequence (DNA): TGTGCCAGCTCACCAGAGGACAGGGATTTTTCCTTCTCCTACGAGCAGTACTTC.

The V call is TRBV11-2, the J call TRBJ1-1, with TRBD1 identical over 8 bases. CDR3 length: 14 amino acids. J gave up 1 base and V 3 bases, and 1 base lay outside the gene matches. CDR1 SGHAT and CDR2 FQNNGV come from the germline V gene. CDR3 coding DNA: TGTGCCAGCAGCTTCGGGACAGGGAACACTGAAGCTTTCTTT. It specifies CASSFGTGNTEAFF.

Only a few counts were recorded for this clone. The chain joins TRBV6-1 to TRBJ1-4; TRBD1 aligns across 11 bases. This CDR3 has 14 residues. CDR1 MNHNS and CDR2 SASEGT come from the germline V gene. V shed 7 bases, J shed 7 bases, and the junction held 5 bases outside the gene matches. CDR3 nucleotides: TGTGCCAGCACCCCGGACAGGGGGCGTGAAAAACTGTTTTTT. As protein: CASTPDRGREKLFF.

This sequence joins TRBV13 and TRBJ1-2; perhaps TRBD1 as D (6 bases). The CDR3 is 15 residues long. Germline lookup yields CDR1 PRHDT and CDR2 FYEKMQ (reference sequence). Trimming left V 5 bases short and J 3 bases short, with 16 bases between. DNA for the CDR3: TGTGCCAGCAGCCTGACGGGCAGGGGCGACTATGGCTACACCTTC. Translated: CASSLTGRGDYGYTF.

The rearrangement uses TRBV27 and TRBJ1-3, with a possible D match to TRBD1 (6 bases). Trimming shortened V by 3 bases and J by 4 bases, and 13 bases separated the two germline ends. The CDR3 length is 15 residues. Germline CDR1 and CDR2: MNHEY and SMNVEV (reference sequence). CDR3 in DNA: TGTGCCAGCAGTTTGCGGGGGGCTAACGGAAACACCATATATTTT. The encoded protein is CASSLRGANGNTIYF.

This clone was found a few times. The chain has TRBV25-1 and TRBJ1-3; D unresolved. Germline CDR1 reads MGHDK; CDR2 reads SYGVNS. Trimming left V 4 bases short and J 4 bases short, with 8 bases between. The CDR3 length is 13 residues. CDR3 in amino acids: CASSVGNGNTIYF. The CDR3 DNA reads as TGTGCCAGCAGTGTCGGGAACGGAAACACCATATATTTT.

The chain combines TRBV4-1 with TRBJ2-3, with a possible D match to TRBD2 (7 bases). Germline-derived CDR1 and CDR2 are MGHRA and YSYEKL. CDR3 size: 15 residues. V lost 1 base, J lost 3 bases, and 11 bases lay in between. In nucleotides, the CDR3 is TGCGCCAGCAGCCAAGCGGGGGGCAGGACAGATACGCAGTATTTT. It encodes CASSQAGGRTDTQYF.

The chain uses TRBV19 and TRBJ2-5, with 9 bases lining up with TRBD2. V was pared by 7 bases and J by 3 bases, with 6 bases of the junction left unmatched. CDR1 LNHDA and CDR2 SQIVND come from the germline V gene (reference sequence). CDR3 length: 14 amino acids. The CDR3 protein is CASKISGGKETQYF. The CDR3 coding sequence is TGTGCCAGTAAGATTAGCGGGGGTAAAGAGACCCAGTACTTC.

V gene TRBV5-1 combines with J gene TRBJ2-1; perhaps TRBD1 as D (5 bases). V was pared by 7 bases and J by 0 bases, with 8 bases between. In germline, CDR1 is SGHRS, CDR2 YFSETQ. This CDR3 contains 13 residues. The CDR3 nucleotides read TGCGCCAGCCAGCAGGGCTCCTACAATGAGCAGTTCTTC. It yields the protein CASQQGSYNEQFF. The whole variable domain, remainder taken from reference TRBV5-1 and TRBJ2-1, is KAGVTQTPRYLIKTRGQQVTLSCSPISGHRSVSWYQQTPGQGLQFLFEYFSETQRNKGNFPGRFSGRQFSNSRSEMNVSTLELGDSALYLCASQQGSYNEQFFGPGTRLTVL.